The clone carrying this TCR beta chain appeared a few times. Its antigen is undetermined. The CDR3 regions of TCR beta were amplified from RNA transcripts. An initial round of RT-PCR targeting the TCR CDR3 relied on the HTBI primer set. TCRdb re-called the multiplex PCR reads with MiXCR, one entry per CDR3 protein. The table includes fewer than 550,000 distinct CDR3 sequences, around 14% detected once. This record comes from a study of T cells in Graves' hyperthyroidism and ophthalmopathy. Study findings and constraints: Blood also held most thyroid clonotypes expanded beyond 0.001.

The authors deemed Graves' hyperthyroidism stable absent ophthalmopathy progression within 18 months. The CDR3 is 14 residues long. With V trimmed by 9 bases and J by 5 bases, 10 bases remained unmatched. In germline, CDR1 is ENHRY, CDR2 SYGVKD. The material sequenced was blood. This receptor was identified in a woman aged 18-29 years with Graves' hyperthyroidism. The rearrangement joins TRBV10-3 to TRBJ2-1; TRBD2 agrees at 7 bases. The CDR3 sequence: CAIKTSRSHNEQFF. Here the CDR3 DNA reads TGTGCCATTAAGACTAGCAGAAGCCACAATGAGCAGTTCTTC.